These 25 T cell receptor beta chains share one sample of origin, sequenced in a study of regulatory T cells in long-lasting Graves disease. Time point: persistent/refractory GD, antithyroid drugs over 5 years with positive TRAb. PBMCs were the source of the RNA used for TCR sequencing. Combining iRepertoire HTBI primers with Arm-PCR of CDR3 regions, the authors built TCR beta libraries. TCRdb reprocessed the multiplex PCR reads with MiXCR, giving one entry per CDR3 protein. The profile shows around 460,000 distinct CDR3 sequences, approximately 23% of them singletons. Source: peripheral blood mononuclear cells (PBMCs), taken when the disease was refractory, from a patient treated with antithyroid drugs. These receptors were obtained from a female donor with Graves disease.

This clonotype was observed at least ten times. The chain recombines TRBV10-3 with TRBJ1-4; weak D call: TRBD1 (5 bases). Trimming took off 0 bases at V and 7 bases at J, with 12 bases between the two ends. The CDR3 is 15 amino acids. Germline CDR1 reads ENHRY; CDR2 reads SYGVKD. CDR3: CAISESRGRGEKLFF. The CDR3 DNA reads as TGTGCCATCAGTGAGTCGAGGGGAAGAGGTGAAAAACTGTTTTTT.

The table lists this clonotype with a few counts. The chain uses TRBV20-1 and TRBJ2-5; perhaps D is TRBD1 or TRBD2 (6 bases each). The germline V gene encodes CDR1 DFQATT and CDR2 SNEGSKA (reference sequence). The V and J ends lost 3 bases and 5 bases respectively, with 13 bases between them. The CDR3 runs 13 residues. CDR3 protein: CSASVGGPETQYF. Here the CDR3 DNA reads TGCAGTGCTAGTGTCGGGGGCCCGGAGACCCAGTACTTC.

The CDR3, as DNA: TGTGCCAGCAGTTGGGGCCTTAGGTTTGGGACCCAGTACTTC. Translation gives CASSWGLRFGTQYF. This chain connects TRBV12-3 or TRBV12-4 to TRBJ2-5, with a tentative D call TRBD1 (5 bases). The CDR3 runs 14 residues. Trimming cost V 4 bases and J 7 bases, with 16 bases left between them.

This clonotype was seen many times. The chain couples TRBV12-3 or TRBV12-4 to TRBJ1-3, with no clear D. V dropped 2 bases and J dropped 2 bases, with 7 bases sitting between them. The CDR3 is 14 residues long. This chain's CDR3 is CASSLQDTGNTIYF. The CDR3, as DNA: TGTGCCAGCAGTTTACAGGATACTGGAAACACCATATATTTT.

The sample holds many counts of this clonotype. The rearrangement joins TRBV6-2 or TRBV6-3 to TRBJ1-5, with D unresolved. Germline loops: CDR1 MNHEY, CDR2 SVGEGT. The CDR3 totals 13 residues. V was pared by 5 bases and J by 2 bases, with 7 bases between. CDR3 in amino acids: CASSPIGNQPQHF. CDR3 nucleotides: TGTGCCAGCAGTCCGATTGGCAATCAGCCCCAGCATTTT.

The chain combines TRBV3-1 with TRBJ2-2; D call uncertain. Germline CDR1 and CDR2: LGHDT and YNNKEL (reference sequence). The CDR3 runs to 14 residues. V lost 2 bases, J lost 0 bases, and 4 bases lay in between. The CDR3 DNA reads as TGTGCCAGCAGCCAACAGACGAACACCGGGGAGCTGTTTTTT. Translation gives CASSQQTNTGELFF.

At least ten counts were recorded for this clonotype. The chain employs TRBV28 and TRBJ1-6; 7 bases match TRBD1. This CDR3 comprises 16 residues. The J segment lost 0 bases and the V segment lost 6 bases, leaving 5 bases of the junction unmatched. Looked up from germline, CDR1 is MDHEN and CDR2 is SYDVKM. In nucleotides, the CDR3 is TGTGCCAGCAGATCAGGGGGTGGCTCCTATAATTCACCCCTCCACTTT. Protein: CASRSGGGSYNSPLHF.

This clonotype was detected many times. The rearrangement uses TRBV11-2 and TRBJ2-7, with D possibly TRBD1 on 5 matching bases. The germline CDR1 and CDR2 sequences are SGHAT and FQNNGV. The CDR3 is 14 residues long. Trimming pared 5 bases from V and 6 bases from J, leaving 17 bases between. CDR3 loop: CASSPDSGIREQYF. The CDR3 nucleotides read TGTGCCAGCAGCCCCGACAGTGGGATCCGCGAGCAGTACTTC. The full variable domain, in which reference TRBV11-2 and TRBJ2-7 provide the parts outside the CDR3, is EAGVAQSPRYKIIEKRQSVAFWCNPISGHATLYWYQQILGQGPKLLIQFQNNGVVDDSQLPKDRFSAERLKGVDSTLKIQPAKLEDSAVYLCASSPDSGIREQYFGPGTRLTVT.

The V and J genes are TRBV9 and TRBJ1-1; D not resolved. V lost 0 bases and J lost 2, with 8 bases in between. Germline V CDR1 and CDR2: SGDLS, YYNGEE. This CDR3 has 14 residues. The CDR3, as DNA: TGTGCCAGCAGCGTAGCGGGGAAAAACACTGAAGCTTTCTTT. Protein: CASSVAGKNTEAFF. The full variable domain, with the rest looked up from reference TRBV9 and TRBJ1-1, is DSGVTQTPKHLITATGQRVTLRCSPRSGDLSVYWYQQSLDQGLQFLIQYYNGEERAKGNILERFSAQQFPDLHSELNLSSLELGDSALYFCASSVAGKNTEAFFGQGTRLTVV.

A note on this clonotype: This may stem from a read error, because a much larger clone lies one nucleotide away. This likely comes from a read error, as the CDR3 has no conserved phenylalanine or tryptophan at its end. The rearrangement links TRBV6-2 or TRBV6-3 to TRBJ1-5; 7 bases fit TRBD1. The V gene end was trimmed by 6 bases and the J gene end by 0 bases; junction bases not matched to a gene: 14. The CDR3 length is 18 residues. Germline V gene sequence: CDR1 MNHEY, CDR2 SVGEGT. This CDR3 reads CASSDPRDRLYSNQPQHL. In DNA form, the CDR3 reads TGTGCCAGCAGCGATCCTCGGGACAGACTTTATAGCAATCAGCCCCAGCATCTT.

There are many counts of this clonotype. This chain connects TRBV2 to TRBJ1-5; D uncertain. This CDR3 has 14 amino acids. Germline CDR1 is SNHLY and CDR2 is FYNNEI. V lost 4 bases, J lost 3 bases, and 10 bases lay in between. The CDR3: CASSVYGLNQPQHF. For the CDR3, the DNA is TGTGCCAGCAGTGTTTACGGACTCAATCAGCCCCAGCATTTT.

In this sample, this clonotype turned up many times. The rearrangement links TRBV20-1 to TRBJ2-1; the D gene could be TRBD1 or TRBD2 (5 bases each). Trimming left V 5 bases short and J 6 bases short, with 11 bases between. Germline CDR1 DFQATT, CDR2 SNEGSKA (reference sequence). This CDR3 has 12 amino acids. CDR3 coding DNA: TGCAGTGCTCTGACTGGGGGCAATGAGCAGTTCTTC. Residues: CSALTGGNEQFF.

This clonotype showed up just a few times. V usage is TRBV20-1 and J usage is TRBJ2-7; tentative D call: TRBD1 (5 bases). V dropped 5 bases and J dropped 5 bases, with 22 bases sitting between them. This CDR3 has 15 amino acids. CDR1 and CDR2 (germline): DFQATT, SNEGSKA (reference sequence). The CDR3 bases are TGCAGTGCTCTAATAAAGAACAGGTTAGGGAACGAGCAGTACTTC. Protein sequence: CSALIKNRLGNEQYF.

This clonotype has a count of ten or more. The chain is built from TRBV30 and TRBJ2-7; 7 bases match TRBD2. J was trimmed by 3 bases and V by 4 bases; bases with no gene match: 6. Germline CDR1 reads GTSNPN; CDR2 reads SVGIG (reference sequence). The CDR3 runs 13 residues. The CDR3 is CAWTFGRGYEQYF. The CDR3 nucleotides are TGTGCCTGGACGTTTGGGAGGGGCTACGAGCAGTACTTC.

This clonotype was seen only a few times. The genes are TRBV28 and TRBJ2-7; 9 bases agree with TRBD1. Germline CDR1 MDHEN, CDR2 SYDVKM. This CDR3 is 15 amino acids long. V was clipped by 6 bases and J by 0 bases; unmatched bases: 6. CDR3 in DNA: TGTGCCAGCAGGTCCGGGACAGGGAGCTCCTACGAGCAGTACTTC. Its translation is CASRSGTGSSYEQYF.

This clonotype was detected many times. The V and J genes are TRBV6-1 and TRBJ2-7; perhaps TRBD2 as D (5 bases). The germline V gene has CDR1 MNHNS and CDR2 SASEGT. This CDR3 region has 11 residues. Between the trimmed V and J ends, which lost 7 bases and 6 bases, there was a span of 10 bases. The CDR3 nucleotides are TGTGCCAGCACAGGAGGAGGCGAGCAGTACTTC. Translating gives CASTGGGEQYF.

The J gene is TRBJ2-7, the V gene TRBV20-1, with D tentatively TRBD2 (5 bases). There are 12 residues in the CDR3. Germline CDR1 DFQATT, CDR2 SNEGSKA (reference sequence). The ends were cut back, 6 bases at V and 3 bases at J, with 12 bases in the middle. CDR3 residues: CSARRTLYEQYF. DNA of the CDR3: TGCAGTGCCCGGAGGACCCTCTACGAGCAGTACTTC.

This rearrangement joins TRBV9 to TRBJ2-5, with D possibly being TRBD1 or TRBD2 (5 bases each). The V gene's germline CDR1 is SGDLS and CDR2 YYNGEE. The CDR3 contains 12 residues. The ends were cut back, 5 bases at V and 6 bases at J, with 11 bases in the middle. The CDR3 sequence: CASSGGTKTQYF. Written as DNA, the CDR3 is TGTGCCAGCAGTGGGGGAACCAAGACCCAGTACTTC.

This clonotype was seen ten or more times. The chain has TRBV7-2 and TRBJ1-2; 9 bases agree with TRBD1. The germline gives CDR1 SGHTA, CDR2 FQGNSA. The CDR3 is made up of 13 amino acids. V shed 5 bases and J 7 bases; nucleotides not matched to a gene: 5. In DNA form, the CDR3 reads TGTGCCAGCAGCGGACAGGGGAGGGGTGGCTACACCTTC. The encoded protein is CASSGQGRGGYTF.

This clonotype was seen at least ten times. The chain couples TRBV12-3 or TRBV12-4 to TRBJ1-3; D is possibly TRBD1 (5 bases). V shed 5 bases and J shed 5 bases, with 16 bases lying between them. There are 15 residues in the CDR3. The CDR3 sequence: CASSPRYRSRNTIYF. The CDR3, as DNA: TGTGCCAGCAGTCCCCGATACAGGAGTAGAAACACCATATATTTT.

On this clonotype itself: At one end, the junction sequence differs from germline, possibly due to a read error. The chain is built from TRBV2 and TRBJ1-5; 7 bases line up with TRBD1. Germline CDR1 and CDR2: SNHLY and FYNNEI. The CDR3 is 14 residues long. The CDR3 region is CASGDRNLNQPKHF. CDR3 bases: TGTGCCAGCGGGGACAGAAACCTAAATCAGCCCAAGCATTTT.

This clonotype was seen only a few times. The chain has TRBV2 and TRBJ2-7; possibly TRBD2 for D (5 bases). This CDR3 is 16 amino acids long. The V end lost 5 bases, the J end lost 3 bases, and 20 bases lay between the germline ends. Germline V CDR1 and CDR2: SNHLY, FYNNEI. The CDR3 DNA is TGTGCCAGCAGTCCAACCCTAGGAGGTGCCAGCTACGAGCAGTACTTC. Translated, it gives CASSPTLGGASYEQYF.

This rearrangement joins TRBV5-1 to TRBJ1-2; D unclear. The germline CDR1 and CDR2 sequences are SGHRS and YFSETQ. This CDR3 spans 13 amino acids. V lost 4 bases and J lost 3, with 10 bases in between. The CDR3 DNA follows: TGCGCCAGCAGCCGTGACGGCGACTATGGCTACACCTTC. This gives the protein CASSRDGDYGYTF.

This chain connects TRBV5-1 to TRBJ2-5; D is possibly TRBD2 (5 bases). This CDR3 is 16 amino acids long. CDR1 and CDR2 from the germline V gene are SGHRS and YFSETQ. The V and J ends lost 4 bases and 5 bases respectively, with 21 bases between them. In DNA form, the CDR3 reads TGCGCCAGCAGCCTCGATGGAGCGGTAGAAAAGGAGACCCAGTACTTC. Translated: CASSLDGAVEKETQYF.

This clonotype was counted at least ten times. The chain carries TRBV12-3 or TRBV12-4 and TRBJ2-4; possibly TRBD1 for D (7 bases). V was cut by 6 bases and J by 1 base, with 10 bases left in between. The length of the CDR3 is 14 residues. The CDR3 loop is CASRAGGAKNIQYF. CDR3 DNA: TGTGCCAGCAGAGCAGGGGGGGCCAAAAACATTCAGTACTTC.